Shown below are 27 T cell receptor beta chains from a single sample sequenced in a study of post-analysis software for immune sequencing data (dated by TCRdb to 2014 to 2015). Their target antigens are unknown. Library construction relied on PCR. Instrument on record: Illumina HiSeq 2500. To reduce PCR and sequencing biases, unique molecular identifiers were built into the TCR beta cDNA libraries. In TCRdb, the public reads were trimmed at Q25 with fastp and aligned with MiXCR, with productive beta chains retained. Each entry is one CDR3 protein sequence, shown with its most common DNA and genes. This sample is represented by some 450,000 distinct CDR3 sequences; around 40% of them were singletons. The ten largest clones add up to around an eighth of the sample. On the study overall, not on this receptor specifically: Patients showed significantly higher frequencies than controls for several TRBV segments, among them TRBV5-6, TRBV5-1 and TRBV20-1.

Sequenced material: blood. All receptors come from a girl under 18 with multiple sclerosis.

The chain employs TRBV27 and TRBJ1-2, with D perhaps TRBD1 (5 bases). This CDR3 has 18 amino acids. V lost 5 bases and J lost 1, with 23 bases in between. Germline values: CDR1 MNHEY, CDR2 SMNVEV (reference sequence). CDR3 sequence: CASSTQRTSSGDNYGYTF. CDR3 coding DNA: TGTGCCAGCAGTACCCAAAGGACATCCTCCGGCGATAACTATGGCTACACCTTC.

The rearrangement joins TRBV6-1 to TRBJ1-2; a weak D match, TRBD1 (6 bases). The V gene lost 0 bases and the J gene lost 7 bases, with 15 bases spanning the gap. Germline V gene sequence: CDR1 MNHNS, CDR2 SASEGT. The CDR3 loop spans 15 amino acids. The DNA for the CDR3 is TGTGCCAGCAGTGAAGCCCGCAGGGACATTGGTGGCTACACCTTC. Its protein is CASSEARRDIGGYTF.

The chain links TRBV25-1 to TRBJ1-2; D might be TRBD1 (5 bases). With 7 bases removed from V and 2 bases from J, the gap between germline ends came to 8 bases. Germline V gene data show CDR1 as MGHDK and CDR2 as SYGVNS. The CDR3 extends over 12 amino acids. CDR3 sequence: CASTWGNYGYTF. CDR3 nucleotide sequence: TGTGCCAGCACTTGGGGGAACTATGGCTACACCTTC.

The chain combines TRBV27 with TRBJ2-4; no clear D gene. CDR3 length: 14 residues. From germline, CDR1 is MNHEY and CDR2 SMNVEV (reference sequence). V lost 5 bases, J lost 8 bases, and 16 bases lay in between. CDR3 amino acids: CASSPRWAVDIQYF. DNA for the CDR3: TGTGCCAGCAGTCCACGGTGGGCCGTGGACATTCAGTACTTC.

This chain links TRBV12-3 or TRBV12-4 with TRBJ2-1; 10 bases agree with TRBD2. The CDR3 is 14 amino acids. J was trimmed by 5 bases and V by 8 bases; bases with no gene match: 6. CDR3 sequence (DNA): TGTGCCAGCCGACCTAGCGGGGGCAACAATGAGCAGTTCTTC. Translating it yields CASRPSGGNNEQFF.

The chain recombines TRBV12-3 or TRBV12-4 with TRBJ2-5; 7 bases are shared with TRBD2. The CDR3 contains 17 residues. The trim removed 7 bases at V and 4 bases at J, leaving 18 bases unmatched. CDR3 in DNA: TGTGCCAGCACCCTTTTTTCGTTGGGGAGGGTTAGAGAGACCCAGTACTTC. Its translation is CASTLFSLGRVRETQYF.

The table lists this clonotype with a count of one. One end of the junction does not line up with germline, which may come from a read error. V gene TRBV4-2 combines with J gene TRBJ2-5; D not certain. The CDR3 has 12 residues. Germline V lookup: CDR1 LGHNA, CDR2 YNFKEQ. The CDR3 sequence is CANSLGEETQYF. CDR3 sequence (DNA): TGTGCCAACAGCCTCGGCGAAGAGACCCAGTACTTC.

Concerning this clonotype: The junction departs from germline at one end; a sequencing error may be responsible. CDR3 sequence: CSVRTGAGANALTF. CDR3 nucleotides: TGCAGCGTACGGACAGGCGCCGGGGCCAACGCCCTGACTTTC. V is TRBV29-1 and J is TRBJ2-6, with 7 bases aligning to TRBD1. Germline assignment: CDR1 SQVTM and CDR2 ANQGSEA. This CDR3 is 14 amino acids long.

V usage is TRBV7-9 and J usage is TRBJ2-3, with D possibly being TRBD1 or TRBD2 (5 bases each). Germline V gives CDR1 SEHNR, CDR2 FQNEAQ (reference sequence). The CDR3 runs 17 residues. V lost 3 bases and J 1 base, leaving 17 bases between the germline ends. CDR3 DNA: TGTGCCAGCAGCTTGGCCAGAGGGGCGACCGGCACAGATACGCAGTATTTT. Residues: CASSLARGATGTDTQYF. The full variable domain, its missing parts supplied by reference TRBV7-9 and TRBJ2-3, is DTGVSQNPRHKITKRGQNVTFRCDPISEHNRLYWYRQTLGQGPEFLTYFQNEAQLEKSRLLSDRFSAERPKGSFSTLEIQRTEQGDSAMYLCASSLARGATGTDTQYFGPGTRLTVL.

The chain links TRBV3-1 to TRBJ2-6; the D is unclear. V was cut by 0 bases and J by 1 base, with 13 bases left in between. CDR3 size: 18 residues. CDR1 is LGHDT, CDR2 YNNKEL, per germline (reference sequence). The DNA for the CDR3 is TGTGCCAGCAGCCAAGATGTGGGGTCGTGGTCTGGGGCCAACGTCCTGACTTTC. This sequence encodes CASSQDVGSWSGANVLTF.

This clonotype was seen at least ten times. The chain recombines TRBV6-5 with TRBJ2-4; TRBD2 matches at 8 bases. The CDR3 covers 16 residues. In germline, CDR1 is MNHEY, CDR2 SVGAGI. V lost 5 bases to trimming and J lost 6 bases; unmatched junction nucleotides: 12. CDR3 coding DNA: TGTGCCAGCAGTCCCCAAAGCGGGAGAGGGGGAAACATTCAGTACTTC. Its protein product is CASSPQSGRGGNIQYF.

Details on this clonotype: The conserved phenylalanine or tryptophan is not found at the CDR3 terminus, so this likely reflects a read error. The chain has TRBV20-1 and TRBJ2-5; 7 positions agree with TRBD1. The junction had 9 bases not matched to a gene; V was cut back by 0 bases and J by 5 bases. The length of the CDR3 is 15 residues. The germline gives CDR1 DFQATT, CDR2 SNEGSKA (reference sequence). CDR3 region: CSARDRDRVVETQYL. DNA of the CDR3: TGCAGTGCTAGAGATCGCGACAGGGTCGTCGAGACCCAGTACTTA.

The chain combines TRBV28 with TRBJ1-1; D call uncertain. With 5 bases removed from V and 1 base from J, the gap between germline ends came to 11 bases. Germline-derived CDR1 and CDR2 are MDHEN and SYDVKM. The CDR3 sequence is 14 residues long. The CDR3: CASSRSGENTEAFF. The DNA for the CDR3 is TGTGCCAGCAGTCGTTCAGGAGAGAACACTGAAGCTTTCTTT.

This chain joins TRBV7-2 and TRBJ1-2; possible D gene TRBD1, 5 bases. The germline V and J ends were trimmed by 8 bases and 7 bases, with 20 bases remaining between them. The CDR3 extends over 14 amino acids. Germline CDR1 and CDR2: SGHTA and FQGNSA. This chain's CDR3 is CASRQAGIVSGYTF. For the CDR3, the DNA is TGTGCCAGCCGCCAGGCAGGGATAGTAAGTGGCTACACCTTC.

This clonotype showed up just a few times. The CDR3 region has the DNA TGCAGCGTTGAGGGGGAGACTAACTATGGCTACACCTTC. Its translation: CSVEGETNYGYTF. The chain has TRBV29-1 and TRBJ1-2, with D perhaps matching TRBD1 (5 bases). Trimming cost V 3 bases and J 0 bases, with 8 bases left between them. CDR3 length: 13 amino acids. The germline V gene has CDR1 SQVTM and CDR2 ANQGSEA.

V usage is TRBV12-3 or TRBV12-4 and J usage is TRBJ2-7; 12 bases fit TRBD2. CDR3 length: 15 residues. V lost 6 bases, J lost 3 bases, and 6 bases stayed unmatched. The CDR3 DNA reads TGTGCCAGCAGACCCGGACTAGCGGGGAACTACGAGCAGTACTTC. Protein product: CASRPGLAGNYEQYF.

This clonotype was observed a handful of times. V usage is TRBV19 and J usage is TRBJ2-2, with 10 bases that match TRBD1. From germline, CDR1 is LNHDA and CDR2 SQIVND (reference sequence). The CDR3 contains 19 residues. V lost 0 bases to trimming and J lost 0 bases; unmatched junction nucleotides: 7. The CDR3 loop reads CASSIDSPTGGTNTGELFF. CDR3 nucleotides: TGTGCCAGTAGTATAGATTCCCCGACAGGGGGCACGAACACCGGGGAGCTGTTTTTT.

This clonotype was detected only a few times. This chain connects TRBV12-3 or TRBV12-4 to TRBJ2-1; maybe TRBD2 (5 bases). The CDR3 spans 12 residues. Trimming shortened V by 6 bases and J by 7 bases, and 10 bases separated the two germline ends. In nucleotides, the CDR3 is TGTGCCAGCAGAACGACGGGAAATGAGCAGTTCTTC. Protein: CASRTTGNEQFF.

The V call is TRBV7-2, the J call TRBJ2-2; D may be TRBD1 (5 bases). Deletions cut 1 base from V and 1 base from J, with 7 bases between. CDR3 size: 15 residues. The germline V gene has CDR1 SGHTA and CDR2 FQGNSA. The CDR3 protein is CASSLEGQNTGELFF. DNA of the CDR3: TGTGCCAGCAGCTTAGAAGGACAGAACACCGGGGAGCTGTTTTTT.

The chain recombines TRBV29-1 with TRBJ1-1; D is unclear. CDR3 size: 12 residues. Trimming cost V 5 bases and J 0 bases, with 7 bases left between them. Germline V gene lookup returns CDR1 SQVTM and CDR2 ANQGSEA. CDR3 in DNA: TGCAGCGTTCGTTTCATGAACACTGAAGCTTTCTTT. Its translation: CSVRFMNTEAFF.

CDR3 amino acids: CASSYQGWNEQFF. CDR3 in DNA: TGTGCCAGCAGCTATCAGGGATGGAATGAGCAGTTCTTC. The rearrangement links TRBV3-1 to TRBJ2-1, with TRBD1 as a possible D gene (5 bases). Germline V gene sequence: CDR1 LGHDT, CDR2 YNNKEL (reference sequence). With 5 bases removed from V and 7 bases from J, the gap between germline ends came to 12 bases. The CDR3 contains 13 residues.

For this clonotype: Its ends do not fully match the called genes, so a read error is possible. The rearrangement joins TRBV24-1 to TRBJ2-1; 7 bases map to TRBD1. This CDR3 is 15 amino acids long. Looked up from germline, CDR1 is KGHDR and CDR2 is SFDVKD. The CDR3 reads CATGDYPTGPNEQFF. Here the CDR3 DNA reads TGTGCCACCGGTGATTACCCGACAGGGCCCAATGAGCAGTTCTTC.

This chain joins TRBV15 and TRBJ2-1; TRBD2 agrees at 16 bases. CDR3 length equals 17 residues. Germline V gives CDR1 LNHNV, CDR2 YYDKDF (reference sequence). V was pared by 0 bases and J by 5 bases, with 1 base of the junction left unmatched. The CDR3 region is CATSREGLAGGDNEQFF. CDR3 DNA: TGTGCCACCAGCAGAGAGGGACTAGCGGGAGGGGACAATGAGCAGTTCTTC.

This clonotype was seen just once. CDR3 sequence: CASSWKRGTQYF. The CDR3 bases are TGTGCCAGCAGCTGGAAGCGGGGTACGCAGTATTTT. This sequence joins TRBV28 and TRBJ2-3; 7 bases line up with TRBD2. J was trimmed by 8 bases and V by 6 bases; bases with no gene match: 5. The CDR3 runs 12 residues. Germline CDR1 MDHEN, CDR2 SYDVKM.

In this sample, this clonotype turned up a few times. V is TRBV4-2 and J is TRBJ2-5; D may be TRBD2 (6 bases). Germline assignment: CDR1 LGHNA and CDR2 YNFKEQ. V shed 4 bases and J shed 11 bases, with 11 bases lying between them. This CDR3 spans 11 amino acids. CDR3 nucleotide sequence: TGTGCCAGCAGCCCCGGGAGAGGGCAGTACTTC. It specifies CASSPGRGQYF.

Written as DNA, the CDR3 is TGTGCCAGCAGCTTAGCGCGACAAGTTAGCTCTGGGGCCAACGTCCTGACTTTC. Protein sequence: CASSLARQVSSGANVLTF. The chain has TRBV7-8 and TRBJ2-6; no clear D gene. The V end lost 0 bases, the J end lost 0 bases, and 12 bases lay between the germline ends. This CDR3 is built from 18 residues. Germline loops: CDR1 SGHVS, CDR2 FQNEAQ.

This clonotype was counted between two and nine times. This chain joins TRBV29-1 and TRBJ2-1; TRBD2 matches 11 bases. The germline V gene has CDR1 SQVTM and CDR2 ANQGSEA. The CDR3 spans 16 residues. The V and J ends lost 5 bases and 3 bases, in that order; junction bases with no gene match: 9. The CDR3 loop is CSVHRLAGSYYNEQFF. CDR3 DNA: TGCAGCGTTCACCGACTAGCGGGATCTTACTACAATGAGCAGTTCTTC.